A single sample is the source of the 31 T cell receptor beta chains below, sequenced in a study of graft-versus-host responses after intestinal transplantation. These receptors lack a known antigen. The repertoire was sequenced with immunoSEQ multiplex PCR; TCRdb's copy has only in-frame clones and lacks some. The sample carries tens of thousands of clones, 90% to 95% recorded once. This sample comprised unstimulated CD4+ T cells sorted from spleen or lymph node cells, obtained before intestinal transplant. The receptors originated from a human donor who received an intestinal transplant.

CDR3 protein: CASPTRRTSTDTQYF. The DNA of the CDR3 is TGTGCCAGCCCAACTAGGAGAACTAGCACAGATACGCAGTATTTT. The chain is built from TRBV2 and TRBJ2-3; possibly TRBD2 for D (5 bases). Germline V gene sequence: CDR1 SNHLY, CDR2 FYNNEI. The CDR3 is 15 residues long. Trimming removed 8 bases at V and 0 bases at J, with 15 bases between.

V gene TRBV19 combines with J gene TRBJ1-3, with TRBD1 as a possible D gene (5 bases). The V gene's germline CDR1 is LNHDA and CDR2 SQIVND (reference sequence). The V and J ends lost 3 bases and 2 bases respectively, with 5 bases between them. The CDR3 length is 13 residues. The CDR3: CASSIRAGNTIYF. As DNA, the CDR3 is TGTGCCAGTAGTATCAGGGCTGGAAACACCATATATTTT.

DNA for the CDR3: TGTGCCAGCAGAGCTAGCCTGAGCTCCTACGAGCAGTACTTC. Translated, it gives CASRASLSSYEQYF. This chain connects TRBV6-6 to TRBJ2-7, with D possibly TRBD2 on 5 matching bases. V was pared by 6 bases and J by 0 bases, with 12 bases between. In germline, CDR1 is MNHNY, CDR2 SVGAGI (reference sequence). This CDR3 spans 14 amino acids.

The chain carries TRBV29-1 and TRBJ1-4; D gene ambiguous. Per the germline V gene, CDR1 is SQVTM and CDR2 is ANQGSEA. V lost 5 bases and J 0 bases, leaving 13 bases between the germline ends. The CDR3 extends over 15 amino acids. The DNA for the CDR3 is TGCAGCGTTTCTTACGCGGCTGCAACTAATGAAAAACTGTTTTTT. This translates into CSVSYAAATNEKLFF.

The chain joins TRBV30 to TRBJ1-1; D gene ambiguous. Germline V gives CDR1 GTSNPN, CDR2 SVGIG (reference sequence). This CDR3 is built from 14 residues. Trimming cost V 3 bases and J 0 bases, with 11 bases left between them. The CDR3 sequence is CAWSLHSLNTEAFF. The CDR3 DNA is TGTGCCTGGAGCCTACATAGCTTGAACACTGAAGCTTTCTTT.

The chain recombines TRBV5-5 with TRBJ2-7; weak D call: TRBD1 (6 bases). CDR1 is SGHKS, CDR2 YYEKEE, per germline (reference sequence). Trimming cost V 3 bases and J 3 bases, with 13 bases left between them. The CDR3 consists of 14 residues. The CDR3 DNA sequence: TGTGCCAGCAGCTGGGGGCGGATGAACTACGAGCAGTACTTC. It is translated as CASSWGRMNYEQYF.

Here the CDR3 reads CASGMTGGWGQPQHF. The CDR3 DNA reads as TGTGCTAGTGGCATGACAGGGGGCTGGGGTCAGCCCCAGCATTTT. The chain carries TRBV12-5 and TRBJ1-5, with 10 positions matching TRBD1. J gave up 6 bases and V 6 bases, and 8 bases lay outside the gene matches. CDR3 length: 15 amino acids. The V gene's germline CDR1 is LGHNT and CDR2 FRNRAP.

J is TRBJ2-1 and V is TRBV20-1; unclear D gene. Between the trimmed V and J ends, which lost 5 bases and 9 bases, there was a span of 11 bases. CDR3 length equals 11 residues. The germline gives CDR1 DFQATT, CDR2 SNEGSKA (reference sequence). Written as DNA, the CDR3 is TGCAGTGCTCCTAGACTGAGTGAGCAGTTCTTC. Protein: CSAPRLSEQFF.

The chain links TRBV4-3 to TRBJ2-4; tentatively, D is TRBD1 (5 bases). V lost 2 bases and J lost 4, with 12 bases in between. This CDR3 region has 15 residues. Germline CDR1 and CDR2: LGHNA and YSLEER. Here the CDR3 reads CASSQSISGKNIQYF. CDR3 sequence (DNA): TGCGCCAGCAGCCAATCGATATCAGGGAAAAACATTCAGTACTTC.

The chain combines TRBV5-6 with TRBJ1-6; D might be TRBD1 (6 bases). The CDR3 runs 15 residues. Germline V CDR1 and CDR2: SGHDT, YYEEEE. V was clipped by 2 bases and J by 8 bases, with 14 bases between them. CDR3 coding DNA: TGTGCCAGCAGCTTAACCAGGGGTGGCGATTCACCCCTCCACTTT. As protein: CASSLTRGGDSPLHF.

As for this clone: Other DNA variants within this sample encode the same CDR3. The CDR3 nucleotides are TGCAGCGTTCCCCGACAGGGTGGCGGGACCCAGTACTTC. It codes for CSVPRQGGGTQYF. The chain is built from TRBV29-1 and TRBJ2-5, with TRBD1 matching 7 bases. This CDR3 is built from 13 residues. V gave up 5 bases and J gave up 7 bases; unmatched junction bases: 10. Germline V lookup: CDR1 SQVTM, CDR2 ANQGSEA. The entire variable domain, with the rest obtained from reference TRBV29-1 and TRBJ2-5, is as follows: SAVISQKPSRDICQRGTSLTIQCQVDSQVTMMFWYRQQPGQSLTLIATANQGSEATYESGFVIDKFPISRPNLTFSTLTVSNMSPEDSSIYLCSVPRQGGGTQYFGPGTRLLVL.

V is TRBV7-8 and J is TRBJ2-7, with D perhaps matching TRBD1 (6 bases). CDR3 length equals 12 residues. The germline CDR1 and CDR2 sequences are SGHVS and FQNEAQ. Trimming shortened V by 4 bases and J by 7 bases, and 11 bases separated the two germline ends. The CDR3 protein is CASSSSGEEQYF. CDR3 in DNA: TGTGCCAGCAGCTCGTCAGGGGAAGAGCAGTACTTC.

The V gene is TRBV27, the J gene TRBJ2-7, with a weak D call TRBD2 (6 bases). V was clipped by 5 bases and J by 2 bases, with 16 bases between them. Germline V gene sequence: CDR1 MNHEY, CDR2 SMNVEV (reference sequence). This CDR3 is built from 15 residues. CDR3 in DNA: TGTGCCAGCAGTCCCGGGAGTCGAAGGGCCTACGAGCAGTACTTC. Its protein is CASSPGSRRAYEQYF.

The count of this clone is one. The gene calls are TRBV18 and TRBJ2-2; perhaps TRBD2 as D (6 bases). The germline V gene has CDR1 KGHSH and CDR2 LQKENI. V was shortened by 5 bases and J by 1 base, with 14 bases between the two germline ends. CDR3 length equals 16 residues. The chain's CDR3 is CASSKSGTQNTGELFF. The CDR3 region has the DNA TGTGCCAGCTCAAAATCCGGGACTCAGAACACCGGGGAGCTGTTTTTT.

The rearrangement joins TRBV29-1 to TRBJ1-2; 12 nucleotides line up with TRBD1. Germline V gene data show CDR1 as SQVTM and CDR2 as ANQGSEA. Trimming at V came to 6 bases and at J to 2 bases, leaving 7 bases not matched to a gene. The CDR3 is made up of 15 amino acids. CDR3 protein: CSVAGTGGSNYGYTF. The CDR3 DNA reads TGCAGCGTGGCCGGGACAGGGGGCTCCAACTATGGCTACACCTTC.

This clone was observed a single time. This CDR3 is also generated by other DNA sequences in the sample. The V and J genes are TRBV7-9 and TRBJ1-5; 8 bases agree with TRBD1. The CDR3 loop spans 14 amino acids. The germline V gene has CDR1 SEHNR and CDR2 FQNEAQ (reference sequence). V lost 5 bases to trimming and J lost 1 base; unmatched junction nucleotides: 1. Here the CDR3 reads CASSRTGSNQPQHF. The CDR3, as DNA: TGTGCCAGCAGCCGGACAGGGAGCAATCAGCCCCAGCATTTT.

This clone was observed a handful of times. The chain combines TRBV5-1 with TRBJ2-7, with D perhaps TRBD1 (5 bases). The CDR3 contains 14 residues. Trimming stripped 0 bases from V and 4 bases from J, with 11 bases between. The germline V gene encodes CDR1 SGHRS and CDR2 YFSETQ. The CDR3 DNA reads TGCGCCAGCAGCTTGGCTCCAGGGCTTTACGAGCAGTACTTC. It is translated as CASSLAPGLYEQYF. Looking up the rest from reference TRBV5-1 and TRBJ2-7 gives the full variable domain: KAGVTQTPRYLIKTRGQQVTLSCSPISGHRSVSWYQQTPGQGLQFLFEYFSETQRNKGNFPGRFSGRQFSNSRSEMNVSTLELGDSALYLCASSLAPGLYEQYFGPGTRLTVT.

This chain connects TRBV27 to TRBJ1-1; 10 bases map to TRBD1. J was trimmed by 5 bases and V by 1 base; bases with no gene match: 4. The CDR3 loop spans 15 amino acids. Germline CDR1 MNHEY, CDR2 SMNVEV (reference sequence). The CDR3 DNA is TGTGCCAGCAGTTTATTTCGGACAGGGGGGACTGAAGCTTTCTTT. It specifies CASSLFRTGGTEAFF.

This chain links TRBV7-6 with TRBJ2-2, with 9 bases fitting TRBD2. V lost 4 bases, J lost 4 bases, and 19 bases stayed unmatched. Germline V lookup: CDR1 SGHVS, CDR2 FNYEAQ. The CDR3 totals 20 residues. The CDR3 is CASSSIRRLAAQTSTGELFF. CDR3 bases: TGTGCCAGCAGCTCGATTCGTCGACTAGCGGCTCAGACTAGCACCGGGGAGCTGTTTTTT.

This clone was seen just once. V is TRBV2 and J is TRBJ2-7, with D perhaps matching TRBD1 (7 bases). Trimming pared 9 bases from V and 5 bases from J, leaving 17 bases between. The CDR3 contains 13 residues. Germline V gene lookup returns CDR1 SNHLY and CDR2 FYNNEI. The CDR3 DNA reads TGTGCCAGAGGAGGGTTAGGGACAGACGAGCAGTACTTC. This encodes CARGGLGTDEQYF. Using reference TRBV2 and TRBJ2-7 for the parts outside the CDR3, the full variable domain is EPEVTQTPSHQVTQMGQEVILRCVPISNHLYFYWYRQILGQKVEFLVSFYNNEISEKSEIFDDQFSVERPDGSNFTLKIRSTKLEDSAMYFCARGGLGTDEQYFGPGTRLTVT.

This clone came up a few times. V gene TRBV5-6 combines with J gene TRBJ1-4; a weak D match, TRBD1 (5 bases). Trimming removed 4 bases from V and 8 bases from J, with 21 bases in between. This CDR3 is 16 amino acids long. The germline CDR1 and CDR2 sequences are SGHDT and YYEEEE. The CDR3: CASSVGPGGGTEKLFF. CDR3 sequence (DNA): TGTGCCAGCAGCGTTGGGCCGGGGGGAGGTACAGAAAAACTGTTTTTT.

The gene calls are TRBV19 and TRBJ1-2; the D gene is possibly TRBD1 (5 bases). V lost 5 bases to trimming and J lost 8 bases, with 18 bases between them. The V gene's germline CDR1 is LNHDA and CDR2 SQIVND (reference sequence). This CDR3 contains 14 residues. This CDR3 reads CASSVSGVVGGYTF. In DNA, the CDR3 is TGTGCCAGTAGTGTTTCGGGGGTGGTGGGCGGCTACACCTTC.

V usage is TRBV10-3 and J usage is TRBJ2-1; TRBD2 aligns across 13 bases. Trimming at V came to 0 bases and at J to 0 bases, leaving 8 bases not matched to a gene. CDR1 and CDR2 from the germline V gene are ENHRY and SYGVKD. The CDR3 extends over 20 amino acids. The CDR3 nucleotides are TGTGCCATCAGTGAGTCTAAACTAGCGGGGGGGCGTAGCTCCTACAATGAGCAGTTCTTC. Amino acids: CAISESKLAGGRSSYNEQFF.

The chain links TRBV30 to TRBJ2-2; 8 bases match TRBD1. The CDR3 contains 14 residues. V gave up 4 bases and J gave up 8 bases; unmatched junction bases: 9. From germline, CDR1 is GTSNPN and CDR2 SVGIG (reference sequence). Here the CDR3 reads CAWTPDRAVGELFF. CDR3 nucleotides: TGTGCCTGGACGCCGGACAGGGCGGTTGGGGAGCTGTTTTTT.

The rearrangement joins TRBV4-3 to TRBJ2-1, with D perhaps TRBD1 (6 bases). The CDR3 is made up of 13 amino acids. CDR1 LGHNA and CDR2 YSLEER come from the germline V gene. Trimming stripped 0 bases from V and 9 bases from J, with 9 bases between. The CDR3 loop reads CASSQDRDTEQFF. The CDR3 DNA sequence: TGCGCCAGCAGCCAAGACCGGGACACTGAGCAGTTCTTC.

The genes are TRBV6-1 and TRBJ2-3, with 8 bases lining up with TRBD1. The junction had 9 bases not matched to a gene; V was cut back by 7 bases and J by 3 bases. CDR3 length: 15 amino acids. Germline V gene lookup returns CDR1 MNHNS and CDR2 SASEGT. The CDR3 sequence: CASTWDRMGTDTQYF. CDR3 sequence (DNA): TGTGCCAGCACCTGGGACAGGATGGGAACAGATACGCAGTATTTT.

This clone appeared once. The chain is built from TRBV19 and TRBJ2-1, with 9 bases lining up with TRBD2. V shed 5 bases, J shed 15 bases, and the junction held 17 bases outside the gene matches. The CDR3 consists of 15 residues. CDR1 is LNHDA and CDR2 is SQIVND in the germline V gene (reference sequence). This CDR3 is CASSPGGAGGPVPFF. In DNA form, the CDR3 reads TGTGCCAGTAGTCCCGGGGGTGCGGGGGGGCCAGTTCCGTTCTTC.

This chain joins TRBV11-2 and TRBJ1-2; TRBD1 agrees at 9 bases. The junction had 2 bases not matched to a gene; V was cut back by 4 bases and J by 5 bases. The CDR3 extends over 13 amino acids. The germline V gene encodes CDR1 SGHAT and CDR2 FQNNGV. CDR3 residues: CASSSDRGYGYTF. CDR3 coding DNA: TGTGCCAGCAGCTCGGACAGGGGATATGGCTACACCTTC.

V gene TRBV7-9 combines with J gene TRBJ1-2; no clear D gene. This CDR3 has 14 residues. Germline V gene sequence: CDR1 SEHNR, CDR2 FQNEAQ (reference sequence). The V end was cut by 1 base, the J end by 2 bases, with 8 bases between. The CDR3 DNA follows: TGTGCCAGCAGCTTAGACAGCCAGAACTATGGCTACACCTTC. This sequence encodes CASSLDSQNYGYTF.

The chain has TRBV6-5 and TRBJ1-2; TRBD1 might be the D (6 bases). In germline, CDR1 is MNHEY, CDR2 SVGAGI. V lost 1 base and J 2 bases, leaving 11 bases between the germline ends. The CDR3 consists of 15 residues. The CDR3, as DNA: TGTGCCAGCAGTTACTATTCTACAGGGAACTATGGCTACACCTTC. Protein product: CASSYYSTGNYGYTF.

This rearrangement joins TRBV27 to TRBJ2-7; the D gene is possibly TRBD2 (5 bases). The CDR3 has 14 residues. CDR1 is MNHEY, CDR2 SMNVEV, per germline (reference sequence). V lost 11 bases, J lost 3 bases, and 20 bases lay in between. CDR3 DNA sequence: TGTGCCGGAGGTCGGGGTAGGCCTTACTACGAGCAGTACTTC. The encoded protein is CAGGRGRPYYEQYF.